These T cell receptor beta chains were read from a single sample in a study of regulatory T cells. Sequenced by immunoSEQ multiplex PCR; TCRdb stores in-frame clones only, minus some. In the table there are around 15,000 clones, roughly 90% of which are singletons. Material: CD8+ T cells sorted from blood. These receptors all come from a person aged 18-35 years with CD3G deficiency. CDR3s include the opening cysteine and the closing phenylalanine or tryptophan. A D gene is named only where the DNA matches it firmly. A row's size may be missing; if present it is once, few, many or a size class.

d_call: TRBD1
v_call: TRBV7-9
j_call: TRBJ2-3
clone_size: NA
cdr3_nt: TGTGCCAGCAGCCCGGACAGGGCGCCAGATACGCAGTATTTT
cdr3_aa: CASSPDRAPDTQYF

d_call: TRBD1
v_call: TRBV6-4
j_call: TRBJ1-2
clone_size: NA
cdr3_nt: TGTGCCAGCAGAGCTACACAGGGGGCTTTATATGGCTACACCTTC
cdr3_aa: CASRATQGALYGYTF

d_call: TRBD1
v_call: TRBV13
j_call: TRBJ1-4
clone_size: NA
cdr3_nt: TGTGCCAGCAGCGGGGACAGGGCTGGAGAAAAACTGTTTTTT
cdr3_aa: CASSGDRAGEKLFF

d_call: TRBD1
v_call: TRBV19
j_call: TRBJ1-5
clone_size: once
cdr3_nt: TGTGCCAGTAGTATCGTACAGGGGAGCAATCAGCCCCAGCATTTT
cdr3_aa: CASSIVQGSNQPQHF

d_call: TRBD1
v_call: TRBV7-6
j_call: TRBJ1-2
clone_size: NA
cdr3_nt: TGTGCCAGCAGCCCAGAGGAGACAGGGGGCGGAGGCTACACCTTC
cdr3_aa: CASSPEETGGGGYTF

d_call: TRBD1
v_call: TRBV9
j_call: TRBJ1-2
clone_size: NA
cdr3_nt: TGTGCCAGCAGCGTAGATCAGACAGGGCGCTACACCTTC
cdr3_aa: CASSVDQTGRYTF

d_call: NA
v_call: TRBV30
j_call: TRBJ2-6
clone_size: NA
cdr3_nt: TGTGCCTGGGGGAGGTTTGGGGCCAACGTCCTGACTTTC
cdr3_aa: CAWGRFGANVLTF

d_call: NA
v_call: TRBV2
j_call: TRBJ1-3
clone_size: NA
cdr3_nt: TGTGCCAGCAGTGAAGCAGGCACTGGAAACACCATATATTTT
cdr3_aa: CASSEAGTGNTIYF

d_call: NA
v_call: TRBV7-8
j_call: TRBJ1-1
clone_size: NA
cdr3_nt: TGTGCCAGCAGCTTACTGGGAGCAGACACTGAAGCTTTCTTT
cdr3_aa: CASSLLGADTEAFF

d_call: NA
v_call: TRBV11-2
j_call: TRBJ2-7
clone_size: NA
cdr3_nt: TGTGCCAGCAGCTTAGCAGACAGGCACTACGAGCAGTACTTC
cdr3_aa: CASSLADRHYEQYF

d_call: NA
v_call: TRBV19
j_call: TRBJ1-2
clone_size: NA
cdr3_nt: TGTGCCAGTACCCCATCATTGGGGCGAGGCTACACCTTC
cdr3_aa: CASTPSLGRGYTF

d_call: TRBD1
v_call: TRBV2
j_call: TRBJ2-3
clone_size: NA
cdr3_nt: TGTGCCAGCAGGTCTCCACAGGGGGATACGCAGTATTTT
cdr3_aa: CASRSPQGDTQYF

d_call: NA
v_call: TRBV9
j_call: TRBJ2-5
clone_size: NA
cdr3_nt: TGTGCCAGCAGCGTAGTCGGGACGGAAGAGACCCAGTACTTC
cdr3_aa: CASSVVGTEETQYF

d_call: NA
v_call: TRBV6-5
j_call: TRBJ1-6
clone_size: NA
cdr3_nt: TGTGCCAGCAGTTACGTTGAGGGGAGCAATTCACCCCTCCACTTT
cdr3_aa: CASSYVEGSNSPLHF

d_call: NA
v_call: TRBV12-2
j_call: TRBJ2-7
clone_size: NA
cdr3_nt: TGTGCAAGTCGCACACGAGGGTGGTACTACGAGCAGTACTTC
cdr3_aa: CASRTRGWYYEQYF

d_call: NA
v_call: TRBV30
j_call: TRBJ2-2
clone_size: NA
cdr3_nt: TGTGCCTGGAGTGTAGCCGGGGAGCTGTTTTTT
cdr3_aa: CAWSVAGELFF

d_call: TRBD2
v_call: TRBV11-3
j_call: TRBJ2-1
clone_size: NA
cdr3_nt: TGTGCCAGCAGCAAAAAGCGGGGGGGCTCCTACAATGAGCAGTTCTTC
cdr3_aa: CASSKKRGGSYNEQFF

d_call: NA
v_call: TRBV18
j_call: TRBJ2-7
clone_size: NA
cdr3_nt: TGTGCCAGCTCACCAGGTTACCCCGAAACGGACTACGAGCAGTACTTC
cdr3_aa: CASSPGYPETDYEQYF

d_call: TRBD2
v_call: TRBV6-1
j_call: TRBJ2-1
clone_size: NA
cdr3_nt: TGTGCCAGCAGTGAAAAGTCTAGCGGGGGTGATGAGCAGTTCTTC
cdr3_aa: CASSEKSSGGDEQFF

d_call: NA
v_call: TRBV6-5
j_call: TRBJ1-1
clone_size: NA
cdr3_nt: TGTGCCAGCAGTAAGGAGGGGATGAACACTGAAGCTTTCTTT
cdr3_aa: CASSKEGMNTEAFF

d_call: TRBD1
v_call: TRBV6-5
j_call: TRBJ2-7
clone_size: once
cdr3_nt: TGTGCCAGCAGTTACCCGACAGGGGAATTGACCCACGAGCAGTACTTC
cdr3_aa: CASSYPTGELTHEQYF

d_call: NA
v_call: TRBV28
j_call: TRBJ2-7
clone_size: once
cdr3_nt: TGTGCCAGCAGCAACAGGGACCCCCCCTACGAGCAGTACTTC
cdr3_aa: CASSNRDPPYEQYF

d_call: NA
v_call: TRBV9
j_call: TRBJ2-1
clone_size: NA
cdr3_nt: TGTGCCAGCACCCGTCTGGAGGGAAACAATGAGCAGTTCTTC
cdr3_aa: CASTRLEGNNEQFF

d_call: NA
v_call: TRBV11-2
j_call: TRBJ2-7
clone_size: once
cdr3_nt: TGTGCCAGCAGCTTAGGGGATTACGAGCAGTACTTC
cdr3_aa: CASSLGDYEQYF

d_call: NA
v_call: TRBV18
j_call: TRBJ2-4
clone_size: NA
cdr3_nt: TGTGCCAGCTCACCATGGGGCTATCCCAAACTAGCCAAAAACATTCAGTACTTC
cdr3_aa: CASSPWGYPKLAKNIQYF

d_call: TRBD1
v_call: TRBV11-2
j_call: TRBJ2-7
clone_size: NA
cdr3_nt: TGTGCCAGCAGCTCGGGACAGGTCGAGCAGTACTTC
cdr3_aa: CASSSGQVEQYF

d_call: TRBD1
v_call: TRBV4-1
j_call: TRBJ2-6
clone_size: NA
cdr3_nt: TGCGCCAGCAGCCAAGGGCCAGGGGGCGCTCTTTTAGACGGGGCCAACGTCCTGACTTTC
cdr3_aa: CASSQGPGGALLDGANVLTF

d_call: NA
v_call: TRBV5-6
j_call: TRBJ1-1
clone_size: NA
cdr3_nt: TGTGCCAGCAGCGCAGGGATGGCTGAAGCTTTCTTT
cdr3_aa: CASSAGMAEAFF

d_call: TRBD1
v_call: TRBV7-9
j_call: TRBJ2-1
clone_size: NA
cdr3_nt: TGTGCCAGCAGCCCGGGACAGGGACAGGCTTACAATGAGCAGTTCTTC
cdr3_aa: CASSPGQGQAYNEQFF

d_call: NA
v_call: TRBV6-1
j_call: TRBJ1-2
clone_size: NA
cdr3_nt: TGTGCCAGCAGTGATTGGGTGGACGGGACCTATGGCTACACCTTC
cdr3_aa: CASSDWVDGTYGYTF

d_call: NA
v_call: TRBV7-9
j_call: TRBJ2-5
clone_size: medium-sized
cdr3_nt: TGTGCCAGCAGCTTAGAACTTAGCGCGGGAGAGACCCAGTACTTC
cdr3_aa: CASSLELSAGETQYF

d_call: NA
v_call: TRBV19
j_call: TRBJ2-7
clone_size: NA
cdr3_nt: TGTGCCAGTAGTATAGCTGGAAGATACGAGCAGTACTTC
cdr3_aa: CASSIAGRYEQYF

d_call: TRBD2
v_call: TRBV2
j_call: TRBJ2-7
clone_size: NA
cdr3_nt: TGTGCCAGCAGTGAAACTAGCGGGGGGGCGGTCGAGCAGTACTTC
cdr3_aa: CASSETSGGAVEQYF

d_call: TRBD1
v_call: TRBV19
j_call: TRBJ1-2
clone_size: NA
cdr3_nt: TGTGCCAGCGACAGGGGTGGCCATGGCTACACCTTC
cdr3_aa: CASDRGGHGYTF

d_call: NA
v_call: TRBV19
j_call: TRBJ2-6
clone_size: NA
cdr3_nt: TGTGCCAGTAGTATGGTTTCTGGGGCCAACGTCCTGACTTTC
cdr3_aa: CASSMVSGANVLTF

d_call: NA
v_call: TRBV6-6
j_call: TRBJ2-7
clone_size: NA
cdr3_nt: TGTGCCAGCAGTTACCTGCGGACGGCCGAGGCCGGGCAGTACTTC
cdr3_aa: CASSYLRTAEAGQYF

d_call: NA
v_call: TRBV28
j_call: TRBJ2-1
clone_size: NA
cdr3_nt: TGTGCCAGCAGTTATGGGGCTGGTGAGCAGTTCTTC
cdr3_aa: CASSYGAGEQFF

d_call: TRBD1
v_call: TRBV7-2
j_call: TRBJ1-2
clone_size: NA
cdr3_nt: TGTGCCAGCAGCTTAGCGCCTCAGGGGGGCTATGGCTACACCTTC
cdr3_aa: CASSLAPQGGYGYTF

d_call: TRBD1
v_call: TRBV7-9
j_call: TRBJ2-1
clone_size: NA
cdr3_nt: TGTGCCAGCAGCCCCCGACAGGGGAATGAGCAGTTCTTC
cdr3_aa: CASSPRQGNEQFF

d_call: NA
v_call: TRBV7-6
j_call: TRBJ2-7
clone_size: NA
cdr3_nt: TGTGCCAGCAGCCCTAGGGGGGCCTACGAGCAGTACTTC
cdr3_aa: CASSPRGAYEQYF